This paragraph covers one T cell receptor (beta chain) sequence. The data stem from a study of T-cell reconstitution after alpha-beta-depleted transplantation in children. Germline values: CDR1 SGHVS, CDR2 FNYEAQ. V was cut by 3 bases and J by 6 bases, with 9 bases left in between. This CDR3 contains 13 residues. This sample's TCRbeta library carried unique molecular identifier barcodes. TCRdb processed the PCR reads anew with MiXCR; each CDR3 protein has one entry. This sample carries about 110,000 distinct CDR3 sequences, about 9.3% of them seen once, and the ten largest clones take over 8%. The receptor's source is a human donor who donated a stem cell graft to a child with acute lymphoblastic leukemia. The chain employs TRBV7-6 and TRBJ1-5; D is undetermined. Sequencing used PBMCs from the stem cell graft donor, obtained from the stem cell graft. The CDR3 nucleotides read TGTGCCAGCAGCTTTGCGGGCGGTCAGCCCCAGCATTTT. Translating gives CASSFAGGQPQHF.